These T cell receptor beta chains were read from a single sample in a study of blood T cell repertoires in COVID-19. TCRdb's table, derived via immunoSEQ multiplex PCR, lists solely in-frame clones and lacks some. The sample shows about 73,000 clones, about 86% of them seen only once. The material sequenced was peripheral blood. These receptor sequences come from a man in his fifties with active COVID-19. Both conserved end residues are part of each CDR3. A D gene is named only where the DNA matches it firmly. Size tells how often a clone was seen (once, few, many) or the class of an expanded clone, and some rows leave it out.

once	TRBV19	TRBJ1-1	NA	CASNEARNTEAFF	TGTGCCAGTAATGAGGCCCGCAACACTGAAGCTTTCTTT
NA	TRBV7-9	TRBJ2-6	NA	CASSPRLDIPGANVLTF	TGTGCCAGCAGCCCGCGCCTCGATATCCCTGGGGCCAACGTCCTGACTTTC
NA	TRBV28	TRBJ1-6	TRBD1	CASSHRTGGLSPLHF	TGTGCCAGCAGCCATAGGACAGGGGGCCTTTCACCCCTCCACTTT
NA	TRBV5-3	TRBJ2-1	TRBD2	CARSPGLAGNNEQFF	TGTGCCAGAAGCCCGGGACTAGCGGGAAACAATGAGCAGTTCTTC
once	TRBV10-3	TRBJ2-1	NA	CAISRDSNEQFF	TGTGCCATCAGTCGGGACTCAAATGAGCAGTTCTTC
NA	TRBV4-2	TRBJ1-1	NA	CASSQGTEAFF	TGTGCCAGCAGCCAAGGGACAGAAGCTTTCTTT
NA	TRBV5-5	TRBJ1-4	NA	CASSLRSRQATNEKLFF	TGTGCCAGCAGCTTGCGGTCTCGGCAGGCAACTAATGAAAAACTGTTTTTT
few	TRBV9	TRBJ2-5	NA	CASSVRGGAETQYF	TGTGCCAGCAGCGTAAGGGGGGGCGCGGAGACCCAGTACTTC
NA	TRBV5-8	TRBJ1-2	NA	CASSLTGKGYTF	TGTGCCAGCAGCCTTACAGGGAAGGGCTACACCTTC
NA	TRBV6-6	TRBJ1-6	TRBD1	CASSAGTGNSPLHF	TGTGCCAGCAGTGCAGGGACAGGGAATTCACCCCTCCACTTT
NA	TRBV7-2	TRBJ2-3	NA	CASRSLRRGPTDTQYF	TGTGCCAGCAGATCCCTTAGGAGGGGACCTACAGATACGCAGTATTTT
once	TRBV2	TRBJ2-7	NA	CASSAGPVGEQYF	TGTGCCAGCAGTGCTGGGCCAGTGGGCGAGCAGTACTTC
NA	TRBV6-5	TRBJ2-7	NA	CASSPTGYEQYF	TGTGCCAGCAGTCCCACGGGCTACGAGCAGTACTTC
NA	TRBV27	TRBJ1-2	NA	CASSFRGDGKYGYTF	TGTGCCAGCAGTTTTCGGGGAGACGGGAAGTATGGCTACACCTTC
NA	TRBV14	TRBJ2-7	NA	CASSPSTVSYEQYF	TGTGCCAGCAGCCCCTCGACAGTCTCCTACGAGCAGTACTTC
NA	TRBV10-1	TRBJ2-5	TRBD2	CASSESGLAAQETQYF	TGCGCCAGCAGTGAGTCGGGACTAGCGGCACAGGAGACCCAGTACTTC
NA	TRBV20-1	TRBJ2-5	NA	CSRGAGFNQYF	TGCAGTCGGGGGGCCGGGTTCAACCAGTACTTC
NA	TRBV5-5	TRBJ2-7	NA	CASRGARPKDPGTYEQYF	TGTGCCAGCAGGGGGGCCCGACCGAAAGACCCTGGAACCTACGAGCAGTACTTC
once	TRBV15	TRBJ1-1	TRBD1	CATSRDWDRSPEAFF	TGTGCCACCAGCAGAGATTGGGACAGGAGCCCTGAAGCTTTCTTT
NA	TRBV7-6	TRBJ2-7	NA	CASSPNPGQFSRGQYF	TGTGCCAGCAGCCCCAACCCTGGACAGTTTTCAAGGGGGCAGTACTTC
NA	TRBV5-1	TRBJ2-2	NA	CASSPGIGELFF	TGCGCCAGCAGCCCAGGGATCGGGGAGCTGTTTTTT
NA	TRBV18	TRBJ1-2	TRBD1	CASSADSGTGTVCYTF	TGTGCCAGCTCGGCCGATTCCGGGACAGGCACGGTTTGCTACACCTTC
NA	TRBV5-4	TRBJ2-7	TRBD2	CASSPGTRYSYEQYF	TGTGCCAGCAGCCCAGGGACTAGGTACTCCTACGAGCAGTACTTC
NA	TRBV7-2	TRBJ2-7	TRBD2	CASSIQVGREGYEQYF	TGTGCCAGCAGCATACAGGTCGGACGGGAGGGCTACGAGCAGTACTTC
NA	TRBV4-1	TRBJ2-2	TRBD1	CASRPPGQGNPGELFF	TGCGCCAGCAGACCTCCGGGACAGGGGAACCCCGGGGAGCTGTTTTTT
NA	TRBV6-6	TRBJ2-3	NA	CASKEGLGPDTQYF	TGTGCCTCCAAGGAGGGTTTGGGACCAGATACGCAGTATTTT
NA	TRBV4-3	TRBJ2-3	TRBD2	CASSQDQAGQDTQYF	TGCGCCAGCAGCCAAGATCAAGCGGGGCAAGATACGCAGTATTTT
NA	TRBV5-1	TRBJ1-3	NA	CASSLQGGNTIYF	TGCGCCAGCAGCTTGCAGGGTGGAAACACCATATATTTT
once	TRBV6-1	TRBJ2-3	TRBD2	CASSGKRGGLTDTQYF	TGTGCCAGCAGTGGAAAGCGGGGGGGCCTCACAGATACGCAGTATTTT
NA	TRBV9	TRBJ1-2	TRBD1	CASSVGTGLYGYTF	TGTGCCAGCAGCGTAGGGACAGGGCTCTATGGCTACACCTTC
NA	TRBV4-1	TRBJ1-1	NA	CASSLRRGGAMKLNTEAFF	TGCGCCAGCAGCCTCCGAAGGGGGGGGGCGATGAAGTTGAACACTGAAGCTTTCTTT
once	TRBV11-2	TRBJ2-2	TRBD2	CASSPMTSGVGGELFF	TGTGCCAGCAGCCCAATGACTAGCGGGGTTGGCGGGGAGCTGTTTTTT
once	TRBV19	TRBJ1-4	NA	CASHPRAATNEKLFF	TGTGCCAGTCACCCACGAGCCGCAACTAATGAAAAACTGTTTTTT
once	TRBV2	TRBJ2-3	TRBD1	CASQTGITDTQYF	TGTGCCAGCCAGACAGGGATCACAGATACGCAGTATTTT
NA	TRBV15	TRBJ1-2	TRBD1	CATSMDRGLNGYTF	TGTGCCACCAGCATGGACAGGGGCCTAAATGGCTACACCTTC
NA	TRBV5-4	TRBJ2-6	TRBD2	CASSLGGTTGANVLTF	TGTGCCAGCAGCTTGGGGGGGACTACTGGGGCCAACGTCCTGACTTTC
NA	TRBV9	TRBJ2-1	NA	CASSPQGLYNEQFF	TGTGCCAGCAGCCCCCAGGGGCTTTACAATGAGCAGTTCTTC
NA	TRBV6-1	TRBJ2-5	NA	CASSEANVGGTQYF	TGTGCCAGCAGTGAGGCCAACGTGGGAGGGACCCAGTACTTC
NA	TRBV7-2	TRBJ1-5	NA	CASSLDSSNQPQHF	TGTGCCAGCAGCTTGGACAGTAGCAATCAGCCCCAGCATTTT
NA	TRBV15	TRBJ2-5	NA	CATSDRAGYQETQYF	TGTGCCACCAGCGACAGGGCGGGGTACCAAGAGACCCAGTACTTC
NA	TRBV3-1/TRBV3-2	TRBJ1-2	NA	CASSAGTLSFAGYTF	TGTGCCAGCAGCGCCGGGACACTGTCTTTTGCTGGCTACACCTTC
once	TRBV9	TRBJ2-1	TRBD2	CASSARRLASYNEQFF	TGTGCCAGCAGCGCCCGGCGACTAGCTTCCTACAATGAGCAGTTCTTC